Sequencing of this T cell receptor beta chain was carried out in a study of OX40 agonist ivuxolimab in advanced cancers. Study details: Hepatocellular carcinoma, melanoma, renal cell or head and neck cancer was diagnosed in the dose-escalation patients. Study-level points and caveats: Partial responders dosed at 0.1-3.0 mg/kg displayed clonal expansion ranking among the lowest.

The protocol was immunoSEQ multiplex PCR, while the TCRdb copy is restricted to in-frame clones and leaves out a portion. This table has around 70,000 clones, around nine tenths appearing once. The CDR3 spans 15 residues. The V segment lost 1 base and the J segment 3 bases; nucleotides outside the gene matches: 3. From germline, CDR1 is GTSNPN and CDR2 SVGIG (reference sequence). The count of this clone is one. Its antigen is undetermined. The sequenced sample was CD4+ or CD8+ T cells sorted from blood, obtained in a trial of the OX40 agonist ivuxolimab. This chain connects TRBV30 to TRBJ2-1; 10 bases are a match to TRBD2. The source is an adult with an advanced solid tumor such as melanoma, head and neck, liver or kidney cancer. The CDR3 region is CAWSELAGRYNEQFF. CDR3 sequence (DNA): TGTGCCTGGAGTGAACTAGCGGGACGCTACAATGAGCAGTTCTTC.